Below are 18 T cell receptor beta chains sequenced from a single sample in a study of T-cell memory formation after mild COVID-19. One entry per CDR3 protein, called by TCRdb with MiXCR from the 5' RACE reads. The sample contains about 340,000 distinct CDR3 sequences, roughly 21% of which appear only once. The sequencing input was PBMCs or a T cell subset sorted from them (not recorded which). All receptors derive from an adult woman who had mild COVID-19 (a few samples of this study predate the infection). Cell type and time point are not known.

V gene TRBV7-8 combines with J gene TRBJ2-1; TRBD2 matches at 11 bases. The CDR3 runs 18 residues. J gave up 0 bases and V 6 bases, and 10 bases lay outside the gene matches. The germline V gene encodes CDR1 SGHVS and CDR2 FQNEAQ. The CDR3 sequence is CASSRTSGGASSYNEQFF. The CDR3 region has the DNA TGTGCCAGCAGTCGCACTAGCGGGGGAGCGAGCTCCTACAATGAGCAGTTCTTC. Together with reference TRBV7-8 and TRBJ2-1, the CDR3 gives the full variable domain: GAGVSQSPRYKVAKRGQDVALRCDPISGHVSLFWYQQALGQGPEFLTYFQNEAQLDKSGLPSDRFFAERPEGSVSTLKIQRTQQEDSAVYLCASSRTSGGASSYNEQFFGPGTRLTVL.

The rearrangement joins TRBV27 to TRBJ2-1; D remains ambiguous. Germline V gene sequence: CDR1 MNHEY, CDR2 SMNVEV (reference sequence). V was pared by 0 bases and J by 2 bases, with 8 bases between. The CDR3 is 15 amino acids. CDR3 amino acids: CASSLSGDPYNEQFF. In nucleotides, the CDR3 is TGTGCCAGCAGTTTATCAGGAGACCCCTACAATGAGCAGTTCTTC.

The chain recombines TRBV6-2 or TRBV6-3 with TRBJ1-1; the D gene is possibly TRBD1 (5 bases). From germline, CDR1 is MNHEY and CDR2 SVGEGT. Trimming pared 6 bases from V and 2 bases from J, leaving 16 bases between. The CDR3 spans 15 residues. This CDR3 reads CASSPTGTINTEAFF. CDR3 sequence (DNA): TGTGCCAGCAGCCCAACCGGGACCATTAACACTGAAGCTTTCTTT.

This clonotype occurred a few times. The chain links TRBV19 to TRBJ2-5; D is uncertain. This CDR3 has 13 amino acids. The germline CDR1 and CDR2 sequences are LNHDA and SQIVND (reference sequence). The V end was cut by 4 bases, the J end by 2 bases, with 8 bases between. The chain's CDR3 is CASSRSFQETQYF. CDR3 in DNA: TGTGCCAGTAGTAGATCCTTTCAAGAGACCCAGTACTTC.

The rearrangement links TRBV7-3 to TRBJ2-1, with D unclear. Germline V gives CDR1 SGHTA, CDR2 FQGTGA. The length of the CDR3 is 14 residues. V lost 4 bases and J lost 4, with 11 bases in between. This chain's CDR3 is CASSSPGSYNEQFF. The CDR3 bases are TGTGCCAGCAGCTCCCCCGGATCTTACAATGAGCAGTTCTTC.

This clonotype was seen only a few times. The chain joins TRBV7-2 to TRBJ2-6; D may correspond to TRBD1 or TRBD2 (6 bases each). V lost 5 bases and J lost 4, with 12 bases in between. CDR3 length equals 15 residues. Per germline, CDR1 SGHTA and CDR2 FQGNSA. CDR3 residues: CASSGGGTGANVLTF. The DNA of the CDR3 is TGTGCCAGCAGCGGAGGGGGAACCGGGGCCAACGTCCTGACTTTC.

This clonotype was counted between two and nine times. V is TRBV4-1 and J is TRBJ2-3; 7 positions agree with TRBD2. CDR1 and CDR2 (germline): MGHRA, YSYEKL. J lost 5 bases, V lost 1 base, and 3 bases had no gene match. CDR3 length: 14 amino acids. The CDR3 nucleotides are TGCGCCAGCAGCCAAGTTACTAGCGAAGATACGCAGTATTTT. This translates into CASSQVTSEDTQYF.

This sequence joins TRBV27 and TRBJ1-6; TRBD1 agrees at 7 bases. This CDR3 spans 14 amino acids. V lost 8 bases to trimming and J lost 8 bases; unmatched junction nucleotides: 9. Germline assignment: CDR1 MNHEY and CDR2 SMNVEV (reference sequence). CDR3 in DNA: TGTGCCAGCCGCGGACAGGCCCTTCATTCACCCCTCCACTTT. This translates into CASRGQALHSPLHF.

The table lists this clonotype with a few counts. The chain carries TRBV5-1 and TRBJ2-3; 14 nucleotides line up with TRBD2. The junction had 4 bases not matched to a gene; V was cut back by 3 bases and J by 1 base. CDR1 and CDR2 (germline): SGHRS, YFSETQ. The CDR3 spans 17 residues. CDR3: CASSSAGLAGGTDTQYF. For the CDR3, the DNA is TGCGCCAGCAGCTCAGCGGGACTAGCGGGAGGCACAGATACGCAGTATTTT.

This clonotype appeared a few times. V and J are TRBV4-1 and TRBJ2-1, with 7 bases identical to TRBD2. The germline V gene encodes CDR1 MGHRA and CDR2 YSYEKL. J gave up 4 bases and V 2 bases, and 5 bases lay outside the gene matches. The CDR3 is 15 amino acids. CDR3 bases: TGCGCCAGCAGCCAATCTCGGGGGGTTTACAATGAGCAGTTCTTC. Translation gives CASSQSRGVYNEQFF.

CDR3 sequence: CAVKQNMNTEAFF. CDR3 nucleotide sequence: TGTGCCGTCAAACAAAACATGAACACTGAAGCTTTCTTT. This rearrangement joins TRBV24-1 to TRBJ1-1; no reliable D call. The V and J ends lost 12 bases and 0 bases respectively, with 13 bases between them. Germline CDR1 and CDR2: KGHDR and SFDVKD. CDR3 length: 13 amino acids.

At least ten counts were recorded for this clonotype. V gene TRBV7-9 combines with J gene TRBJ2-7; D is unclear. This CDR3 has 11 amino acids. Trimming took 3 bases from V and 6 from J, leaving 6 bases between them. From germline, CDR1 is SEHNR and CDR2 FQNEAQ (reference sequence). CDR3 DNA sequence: TGTGCCAGCAGCTTCGCTAGCGAGCAGTACTTC. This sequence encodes CASSFASEQYF.

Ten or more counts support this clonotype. Here the CDR3 DNA reads TGCGCCAGCAGCTTGGAGGACATTTCCTACAATGAGCAGTTCTTC. It encodes CASSLEDISYNEQFF. This chain links TRBV5-1 with TRBJ2-1; possible D gene TRBD1, 5 bases. This CDR3 spans 15 amino acids. Germline V gene data show CDR1 as SGHRS and CDR2 as YFSETQ. V was clipped by 0 bases and J by 1 base, with 8 bases between them.

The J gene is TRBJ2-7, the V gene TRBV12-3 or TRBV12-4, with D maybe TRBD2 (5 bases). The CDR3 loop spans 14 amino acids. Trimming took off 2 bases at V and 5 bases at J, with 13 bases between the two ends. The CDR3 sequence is CASSLQWLANEQYF. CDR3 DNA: TGTGCCAGCAGTTTACAGTGGCTAGCCAACGAGCAGTACTTC.

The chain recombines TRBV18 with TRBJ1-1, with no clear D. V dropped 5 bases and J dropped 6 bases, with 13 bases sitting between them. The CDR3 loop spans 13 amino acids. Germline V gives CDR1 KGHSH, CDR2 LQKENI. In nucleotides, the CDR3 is TGTGCCAGCTCATTCCGGGGAAACGCTGAAGCTTTCTTT. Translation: CASSFRGNAEAFF.

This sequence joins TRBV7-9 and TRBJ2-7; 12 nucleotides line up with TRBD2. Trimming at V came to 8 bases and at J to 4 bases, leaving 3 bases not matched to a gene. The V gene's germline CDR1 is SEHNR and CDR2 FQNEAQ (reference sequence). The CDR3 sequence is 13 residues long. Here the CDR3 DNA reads TGTGCCAGCGCTGGGACTAGCGGGTACGAGCAGTACTTC. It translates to CASAGTSGYEQYF.

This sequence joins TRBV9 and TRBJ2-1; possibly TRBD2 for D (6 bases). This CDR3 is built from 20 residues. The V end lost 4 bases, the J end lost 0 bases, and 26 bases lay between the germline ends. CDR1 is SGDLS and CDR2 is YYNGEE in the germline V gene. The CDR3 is CASSSKETSPSPLSYNEQFF. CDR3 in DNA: TGTGCCAGCAGCTCCAAGGAAACTAGCCCCAGCCCCCTCTCCTACAATGAGCAGTTCTTC.

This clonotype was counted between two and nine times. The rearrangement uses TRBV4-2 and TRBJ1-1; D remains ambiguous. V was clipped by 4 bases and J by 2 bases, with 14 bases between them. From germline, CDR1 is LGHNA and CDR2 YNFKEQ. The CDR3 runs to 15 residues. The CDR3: CASSPSGDPNTEAFF. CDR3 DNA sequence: TGTGCCAGCAGCCCTTCGGGCGACCCTAACACTGAAGCTTTCTTT.